This T cell receptor (beta chain) was identified in a study of spatial heterogeneity in lung cancer. Across the whole study: Across the raw uncorrected reads, a unique TCR and UMI combination was observed, on average, more than ten times.

J gave up 5 bases and V 6 bases, and 6 bases lay outside the gene matches. Germline V CDR1 and CDR2: DFQATT, SNEGSKA (reference sequence). CDR3 length: 12 amino acids. Each CDR3 protein gets one entry after TCRdb re-called the 5' RACE reads with MiXCR. The sample has tens of thousands of distinct CDR3 sequences, about 8.5% seen once; the top ten hold 6.8%. This clonotype was counted between two and nine times. Its antigen is unidentified. Stated time point: sample taken at primary tumor resection. The donor population consisted of over 55 patients with untreated, early-stage non-small cell lung cancer. Unsorted whole RNA from tumor, nontumor lung or frozen PBMC underwent sequencing. Study-level points and caveats: At tumor resection, ubiquitous expanded TCRs were detected in blood more often than later.

The chain employs TRBV20-1 and TRBJ1-1; 7 nucleotides align to TRBD1. Material: PBMCs, obtained at surgery. The TCR comes from a male donor with early-stage non-small cell lung cancer. This CDR3 reads CSATDRRTEAFF. CDR3 coding DNA: TGCAGTGCCACGGACAGGAGGACTGAAGCTTTCTTT.